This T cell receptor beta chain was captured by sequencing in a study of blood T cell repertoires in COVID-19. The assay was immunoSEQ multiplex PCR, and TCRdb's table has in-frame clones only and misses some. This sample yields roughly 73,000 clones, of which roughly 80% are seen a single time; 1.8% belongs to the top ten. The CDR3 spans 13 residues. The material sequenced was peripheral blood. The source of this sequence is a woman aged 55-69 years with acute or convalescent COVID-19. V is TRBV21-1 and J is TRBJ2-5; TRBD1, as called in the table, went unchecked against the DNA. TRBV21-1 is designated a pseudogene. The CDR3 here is CASSPQGAETQYF. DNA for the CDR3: TGTGCCAGCAGCCCCCAGGGGGCGGAGACCCAGTACTTC.